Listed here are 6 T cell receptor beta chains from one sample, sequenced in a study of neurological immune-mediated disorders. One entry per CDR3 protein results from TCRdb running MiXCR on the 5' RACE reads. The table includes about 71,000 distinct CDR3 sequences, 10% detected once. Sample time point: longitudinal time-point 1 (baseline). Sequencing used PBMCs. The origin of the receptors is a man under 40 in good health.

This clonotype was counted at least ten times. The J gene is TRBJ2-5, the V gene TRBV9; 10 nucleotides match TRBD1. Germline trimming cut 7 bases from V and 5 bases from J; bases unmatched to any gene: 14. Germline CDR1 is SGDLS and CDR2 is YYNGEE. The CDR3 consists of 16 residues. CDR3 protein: CASGKRQGAPLETQYF. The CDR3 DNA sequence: TGTGCCAGCGGGAAACGACAGGGGGCACCCTTGGAGACCCAGTACTTC.

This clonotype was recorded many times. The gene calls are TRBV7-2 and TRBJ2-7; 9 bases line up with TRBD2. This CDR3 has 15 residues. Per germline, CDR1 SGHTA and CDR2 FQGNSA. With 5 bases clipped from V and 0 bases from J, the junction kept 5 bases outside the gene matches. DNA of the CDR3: TGTGCCAGCAGCCTTACTAGCGGGCTCTCCTACGAGCAGTACTTC. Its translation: CASSLTSGLSYEQYF.

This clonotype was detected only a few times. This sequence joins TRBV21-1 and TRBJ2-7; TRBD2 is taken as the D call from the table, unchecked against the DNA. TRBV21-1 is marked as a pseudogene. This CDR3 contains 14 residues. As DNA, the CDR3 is TGTGCCAGCATACGGCGGGAGGGCCACTACGAGCAGTACTTC. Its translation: CASIRREGHYEQYF.

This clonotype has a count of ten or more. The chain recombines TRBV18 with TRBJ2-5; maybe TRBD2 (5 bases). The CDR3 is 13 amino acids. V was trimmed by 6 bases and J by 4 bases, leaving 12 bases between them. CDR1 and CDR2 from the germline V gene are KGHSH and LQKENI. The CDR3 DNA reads TGTGCCAGCTCTGACGGACGGGGAGAGACCCAGTACTTC. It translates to CASSDGRGETQYF.

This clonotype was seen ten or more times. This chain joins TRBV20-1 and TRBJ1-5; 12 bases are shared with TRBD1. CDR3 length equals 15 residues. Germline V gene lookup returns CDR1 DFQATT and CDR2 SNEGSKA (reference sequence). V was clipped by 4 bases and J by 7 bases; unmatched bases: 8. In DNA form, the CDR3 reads TGCAGTGCTACCGAAGGGACAGGGGGCGGCCAGCCCCAGCATTTT. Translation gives CSATEGTGGGQPQHF.

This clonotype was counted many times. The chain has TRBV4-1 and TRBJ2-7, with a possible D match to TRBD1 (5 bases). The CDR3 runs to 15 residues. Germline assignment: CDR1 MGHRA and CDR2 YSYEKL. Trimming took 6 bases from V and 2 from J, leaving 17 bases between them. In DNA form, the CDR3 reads TGCGCCAGCAGTCCAAGTCTTACAGGACCCTACGAGCAGTACTTC. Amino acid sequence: CASSPSLTGPYEQYF.